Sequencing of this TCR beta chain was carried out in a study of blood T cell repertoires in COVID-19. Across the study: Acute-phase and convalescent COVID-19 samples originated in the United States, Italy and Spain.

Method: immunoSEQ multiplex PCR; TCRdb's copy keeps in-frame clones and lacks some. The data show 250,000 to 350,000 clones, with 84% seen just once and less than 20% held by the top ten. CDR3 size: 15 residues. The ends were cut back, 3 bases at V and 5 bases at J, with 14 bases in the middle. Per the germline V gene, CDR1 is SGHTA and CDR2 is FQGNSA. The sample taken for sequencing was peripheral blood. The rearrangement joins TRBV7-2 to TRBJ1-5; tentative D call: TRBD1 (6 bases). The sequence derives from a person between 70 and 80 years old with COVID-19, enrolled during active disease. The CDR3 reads CASSLFGAGDQPQHF. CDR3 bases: TGTGCCAGCAGCTTGTTTGGGGCAGGGGATCAGCCCCAGCATTTT.